This T cell receptor beta chain was sequenced for a study of T cell responses to AZD1222 COVID-19 vaccine. Produced via immunoSEQ multiplex PCR; TCRdb's table is partial and in-frame only. The profile shows roughly 84,000 clones, roughly nine tenths of them singletons. The CDR3 spans 19 residues. Germline-derived CDR1 and CDR2 are MGHRA and YSYEKL. Unmatched junction bases numbered 14, after V lost 3 bases and J lost 5 bases. This TCR came from an adult in good health. This specimen consisted of peripheral blood, obtained on day 0 of AZD1222 vaccination. V usage is TRBV4-1 and J usage is TRBJ2-2; TRBD2 aligns across 11 bases. CDR3 nucleotides: TGCGCCAGCAGCCAGGGGGCGGGGCTAGCGGGAGGTGGGACCGGGGAGCTGTTTTTT. Translation gives CASSQGAGLAGGGTGELFF.